These 28 T cell receptor beta chains were sequenced from one sample in a study of cytomegalovirus exposure and HLA in healthy donors. Profiling relied on immunoSEQ multiplex PCR, and the TCRdb table lists in-frame clones only, not all of them. The table shows roughly 60,000 clones, with 91% occurring only once. What was sequenced was PBMCs. These receptor sequences come from a woman aged 30 to 39 in good health and CMV-seronegative.

This chain uses TRBV27 with TRBJ2-7, with 11 bases that match TRBD1. The CDR3 runs to 15 residues. The germline gives CDR1 MNHEY, CDR2 SMNVEV (reference sequence). V gave up 4 bases and J gave up 4 bases; unmatched junction bases: 6. The CDR3 nucleotides read TGTGCCAGCAGTTCCCAGGACAGGGGGCGTTACGAGCAGTACTTC. This translates into CASSSQDRGRYEQYF.

The gene calls are TRBV28 and TRBJ2-2; D unresolved. Trimming shortened V by 5 bases and J by 2 bases, and 6 bases separated the two germline ends. This CDR3 has 13 amino acids. Germline V lookup: CDR1 MDHEN, CDR2 SYDVKM. The CDR3 DNA reads TGTGCCAGCAGTCGTATAAACACCGGGGAGCTGTTTTTT. It specifies CASSRINTGELFF.

The chain couples TRBV4-2 to TRBJ2-2, with a weak D call TRBD2 (6 bases). There are 18 residues in the CDR3. Per the germline V gene, CDR1 is LGHNA and CDR2 is YNFKEQ. The germline V and J ends were trimmed by 1 base and 0 bases, with 15 bases remaining between them. The CDR3 nucleotides read TGTGCCAGCAGCCAAGTCTTGGAGGGCGGTTCGAACACCGGGGAGCTGTTTTTT. This sequence encodes CASSQVLEGGSNTGELFF.

The chain couples TRBV18 to TRBJ2-5, with 11 bases lining up with TRBD1. The CDR3 sequence is 16 residues long. Unmatched junction bases numbered 10, after V lost 3 bases and J lost 7 bases. From germline, CDR1 is KGHSH and CDR2 LQKENI. The CDR3 reads CASSPQGQGALGTQYF. The DNA of the CDR3 is TGTGCCAGCTCACCCCAAGGACAGGGGGCTTTGGGGACCCAGTACTTC. The full variable domain, in which reference TRBV18 and TRBJ2-5 provide the parts outside the CDR3, is NAGVMQNPRHLVRRRGQEARLRCSPMKGHSHVYWYRQLPEEGLKFMVYLQKENIIDESGMPKERFSAEFPKEGPSILRIQQVVRGDSAAYFCASSPQGQGALGTQYFGPGTRLLVL.

The V call is TRBV7-8, the J call TRBJ2-1; 14 bases agree with TRBD2. The CDR3 consists of 17 residues. Germline assignment: CDR1 SGHVS and CDR2 FQNEAQ. The trim removed 8 bases at V and 2 bases at J, leaving 8 bases unmatched. The DNA of the CDR3 is TGTGCCAGCGTCTCCGGACTAGCGGGAGGTCCCTACAATGAGCAGTTCTTC. It yields the protein CASVSGLAGGPYNEQFF.

This chain connects TRBV7-2 to TRBJ2-1; 15 bases line up with TRBD2. CDR3 length equals 15 residues. The V gene end was trimmed by 5 bases and the J gene end by 9 bases; junction bases not matched to a gene: 5. Germline CDR1 SGHTA, CDR2 FQGNSA. CDR3 loop: CASSPRTSGRGEQFF. The CDR3 DNA is TGTGCCAGCAGCCCTAGGACTAGCGGGAGGGGTGAGCAGTTCTTC.

The CDR3 nucleotides are TGTGCCAGCAGGGAGGGCCGGGCAGGCTCTGGAAACACCATATATTTT. Its protein product is CASREGRAGSGNTIYF. This chain uses TRBV28 with TRBJ1-3; D ambiguous. This CDR3 is built from 16 residues. Trimming removed 6 bases at V and 0 bases at J, with 15 bases between. CDR1 and CDR2 from the germline V gene are MDHEN and SYDVKM.

The chain uses TRBV2 and TRBJ1-4; D possibly corresponds to TRBD1 (5 bases). V dropped 6 bases and J dropped 5 bases, with 7 bases sitting between them. Per the germline V gene, CDR1 is SNHLY and CDR2 is FYNNEI. The CDR3 is made up of 12 amino acids. The CDR3 loop is CASRQGNEKLFF. The CDR3 DNA is TGTGCCAGCAGGCAGGGAAATGAAAAACTGTTTTTT.

J is TRBJ2-2 and V is TRBV15; 7 bases agree with TRBD2. CDR3 length: 18 residues. Germline loops: CDR1 LNHNV, CDR2 YYDKDF (reference sequence). The V gene end was trimmed by 4 bases and the J gene end by 4 bases; junction bases not matched to a gene: 15. The CDR3 sequence is CATSKNKVAGAGTGELFF. CDR3 DNA: TGTGCCACCAGCAAGAATAAAGTGGCGGGAGCGGGCACCGGGGAGCTGTTTTTT.

The rearrangement uses TRBV19 and TRBJ1-2, with D possibly matching TRBD1 (6 bases). Trimming took 5 bases from V and 7 from J, leaving 23 bases between them. The CDR3 runs to 16 residues. The germline V gene has CDR1 LNHDA and CDR2 SQIVND (reference sequence). CDR3 region: CASSSQGLTQPRGYTF. The CDR3 DNA follows: TGTGCCAGTAGTTCGCAGGGGCTTACCCAACCCCGTGGCTACACCTTC.

This chain connects TRBV28 to TRBJ1-1, with D perhaps matching TRBD1 (5 bases). The CDR3 has 17 amino acids. The V and J ends lost 1 base and 1 base respectively, with 16 bases between them. The V gene's germline CDR1 is MDHEN and CDR2 SYDVKM. CDR3 sequence: CASSLLVSGDRNTEAFF. CDR3 sequence (DNA): TGTGCCAGCAGTTTATTAGTGTCGGGAGACAGGAACACTGAAGCTTTCTTT.

The chain joins TRBV7-9 to TRBJ2-1; D gene ambiguous. Germline-derived CDR1 and CDR2 are SEHNR and FQNEAQ (reference sequence). The CDR3 totals 12 residues. V lost 1 base, J lost 8 bases, and 6 bases lay in between. The CDR3 nucleotides are TGTGCCAGCAGCTTAGTCCCCGATGAGCAGTTCTTC. Its translation is CASSLVPDEQFF. Full variable domain (missing parts from reference TRBV7-9 and TRBJ2-1): DTGVSQNPRHKITKRGQNVTFRCDPISEHNRLYWYRQTLGQGPEFLTYFQNEAQLEKSRLLSDRFSAERPKGSFSTLEIQRTEQGDSAMYLCASSLVPDEQFFGPGTRLTVL.

This clone has just one count. The chain carries TRBV5-1 and TRBJ1-1; tentatively, D is TRBD1 (6 bases). Germline assignment: CDR1 SGHRS and CDR2 YFSETQ. This CDR3 is built from 15 residues. Trimming stripped 2 bases from V and 5 bases from J, with 16 bases between. The CDR3: CASSFFQGTGTEAFF. The DNA for the CDR3 is TGCGCCAGCAGCTTTTTCCAGGGAACAGGGACTGAAGCTTTCTTT.

J is TRBJ1-2 and V is TRBV29-1; perhaps TRBD1 as D (6 bases). Germline CDR1 reads SQVTM; CDR2 reads ANQGSEA. The CDR3 extends over 13 amino acids. V lost 2 bases, J lost 5 bases, and 12 bases lay in between. The CDR3 nucleotides read TGCAGCGTTGAACATCAGACAGGTTATGGCTACACCTTC. Protein: CSVEHQTGYGYTF.

This chain links TRBV5-6 with TRBJ2-1, with 9 bases that match TRBD2. The CDR3 consists of 16 residues. Trimming cost V 4 bases and J 2 bases; bases outside gene matches: 7. Germline values: CDR1 SGHDT, CDR2 YYEEEE. The CDR3 spells CASSLYSGSTYNEQFF. CDR3 bases: TGTGCCAGCAGCCTATATAGCGGGAGCACCTACAATGAGCAGTTCTTC. The whole variable domain, remainder taken from reference TRBV5-6 and TRBJ2-1, is DAGVTQSPTHLIKTRGQQVTLRCSPKSGHDTVSWYQQALGQGPQFIFQYYEEEERQRGNFPDRFSGHQFPNYSSELNVNALLLGDSALYLCASSLYSGSTYNEQFFGPGTRLTVL.

The chain links TRBV7-6 to TRBJ1-5; D not certain. Trimming shortened V by 4 bases and J by 2 bases, and 12 bases separated the two germline ends. Germline V CDR1 and CDR2: SGHVS, FNYEAQ. The CDR3 contains 15 residues. The CDR3 DNA follows: TGTGCCAGCAGCTCGACGGGGATCGGCAATCAGCCCCAGCATTTT. Protein: CASSSTGIGNQPQHF.

This chain joins TRBV6-1 and TRBJ1-1, with TRBD1 matching over 7 bases. V dropped 6 bases and J dropped 4; count of bases not matched to a gene: 8. Germline V lookup: CDR1 MNHNS, CDR2 SASEGT. The CDR3 runs to 14 residues. The CDR3 DNA reads as TGTGCCAGCAGGATTGCAGGGGGAGGCACTGAAGCTTTCTTT. Amino acids: CASRIAGGGTEAFF.

V is TRBV19 and J is TRBJ2-1; 7 positions agree with TRBD2. The V gene end was trimmed by 4 bases and the J gene end by 6 bases; junction bases not matched to a gene: 6. The CDR3 extends over 14 amino acids. Looked up from germline, CDR1 is LNHDA and CDR2 is SQIVND (reference sequence). The CDR3 coding sequence is TGTGCCAGTAGTAGCGGGAGACCTCTCAATGAGCAGTTCTTC. It is translated as CASSSGRPLNEQFF. Looking up the rest from reference TRBV19 and TRBJ2-1 gives the full variable domain: DGGITQSPKYLFRKEGQNVTLSCEQNLNHDAMYWYRQDPGQGLRLIYYSQIVNDFQKGDIAEGYSVSREKKESFPLTVTSAQKNPTAFYLCASSSGRPLNEQFFGPGTRLTVL.

The chain joins TRBV18 to TRBJ1-2, with a tentative D call TRBD1 (5 bases). The CDR3 contains 15 residues. The V end lost 5 bases, the J end lost 3 bases, and 16 bases lay between the germline ends. Germline CDR1 and CDR2: KGHSH and LQKENI. In nucleotides, the CDR3 is TGTGCCAGCTCAAATCAGGGAGGCGCGGACTATGGCTACACCTTC. Translation: CASSNQGGADYGYTF.

The genes are TRBV9 and TRBJ2-1; 11 bases match TRBD2. This CDR3 comprises 16 residues. Germline lookup yields CDR1 SGDLS and CDR2 YYNGEE. V was pared by 3 bases and J by 7 bases, with 9 bases of the junction left unmatched. CDR3 region: CASSAGTSGEGNEQFF. As DNA, the CDR3 is TGTGCCAGCAGCGCGGGGACTAGCGGCGAAGGAAATGAGCAGTTCTTC.

This clone was counted between two and nine times. The V call is TRBV6-5, the J call TRBJ2-7; TRBD1 agrees at 9 bases. With V trimmed by 6 bases and J by 2 bases, 5 bases remained unmatched. The germline CDR1 and CDR2 sequences are MNHEY and SVGAGI. CDR3 length equals 14 residues. The CDR3, as DNA: TGTGCCAGCAGCGGGACAGGGATAGCCTACGAGCAGTACTTC. It codes for CASSGTGIAYEQYF.

The V gene is TRBV7-9, the J gene TRBJ1-1, with D possibly being TRBD1 (5 bases). This CDR3 comprises 14 residues. Germline V lookup: CDR1 SEHNR, CDR2 FQNEAQ (reference sequence). Trimming cost V 5 bases and J 9 bases, with 19 bases left between them. The CDR3 DNA follows: TGTGCCAGCAGCACCTTGGGGGGGGTCGACCAAGCTTTCTTT. Protein product: CASSTLGGVDQAFF.

The chain combines TRBV7-2 with TRBJ2-5; D is perhaps TRBD2 (6 bases). The CDR3 consists of 13 residues. Germline lookup yields CDR1 SGHTA and CDR2 FQGNSA. V gave up 0 bases and J gave up 5 bases, with 7 bases separating them. The CDR3 DNA sequence: TGTGCCAGCAGCTTAGCGGGGAGGGAGACCCAGTACTTC. This codes for CASSLAGRETQYF.

This chain connects TRBV6-5 to TRBJ2-7, with 7 positions matching TRBD1. Per germline, CDR1 MNHEY and CDR2 SVGAGI. The junction had 6 bases not matched to a gene; V was cut back by 4 bases and J by 6 bases. This CDR3 region has 13 residues. The CDR3 region is CASSSYRGSEQYF. In nucleotides, the CDR3 is TGTGCCAGCAGTTCGTACAGGGGCAGCGAGCAGTACTTC.

The rearrangement uses TRBV9 and TRBJ2-1; 9 positions match TRBD2. In germline, CDR1 is SGDLS, CDR2 YYNGEE. This CDR3 has 15 amino acids. V trimming: 3 bases; J trimming: 3 bases; junction bases outside the gene matches: 4. The DNA for the CDR3 is TGTGCCAGCAGCGCAGCGGGAGGCTTCTACAATGAGCAGTTCTTC. It specifies CASSAAGGFYNEQFF. Looking up the rest from reference TRBV9 and TRBJ2-1 gives the full variable domain: DSGVTQTPKHLITATGQRVTLRCSPRSGDLSVYWYQQSLDQGLQFLIQYYNGEERAKGNILERFSAQQFPDLHSELNLSSLELGDSALYFCASSAAGGFYNEQFFGPGTRLTVL.

A word on this clone: Within the sample, other DNA sequences also encode this same CDR3. The chain links TRBV19 to TRBJ1-5; D uncertain. V was pared by 6 bases and J by 3 bases, with 6 bases between. This CDR3 comprises 12 residues. In germline, CDR1 is LNHDA, CDR2 SQIVND (reference sequence). DNA for the CDR3: TGTGCCAGTAGGGACTCCAATCAGCCCCAGCATTTT. It codes for CASRDSNQPQHF.

The CDR3 DNA sequence: TGTGCCAGCACCCTCCAGGCTAGCTTTGTCGGGGAGCTGTTTTTT. This codes for CASTLQASFVGELFF. The chain uses TRBV27 and TRBJ2-2, with a possible D match to TRBD2 (5 bases). Trimming removed 7 bases at V and 7 bases at J, with 19 bases between. The CDR3 is made up of 15 amino acids. In germline, CDR1 is MNHEY, CDR2 SMNVEV (reference sequence).

J is TRBJ2-1 and V is TRBV28; possibly TRBD1 for D (5 bases). The CDR3 is 15 residues long. Trimming cost V 5 bases and J 3 bases, with 14 bases left between them. The germline V gene has CDR1 MDHEN and CDR2 SYDVKM. The CDR3 DNA follows: TGTGCCAGCAGTACTCAGGGCCTAGGCTACAATGAGCAGTTCTTC. Its protein is CASSTQGLGYNEQFF.